This T cell receptor beta chain was recorded in a study of cytomegalovirus exposure and HLA in healthy donors. Study-wide context: Unique TCR beta sequences numbering approximately 120 million came from around 180 million T cells in an earlier analysis.

About this clone itself: What it binds is unknown.

With 60 Vbeta and 13 Jbeta primers, the PCR was carried out. The repertoire was sequenced with immunoSEQ multiplex PCR; TCRdb's copy has only in-frame clones and lacks some. The sample comprises fewer than 200,000 clones, more than 75% of which are singletons, and more than 0.75% rests with the top ten. The study, taken as a whole, reports: The authors later linked a missense DCLRE1C variant to TCR beta V- and J-gene trimming.

This CDR3 is built from 13 residues. Trimming pared 6 bases from V and 1 base from J, leaving 9 bases between. Germline V lookup: CDR1 ENHRY, CDR2 SYGVKD. The sequenced sample consisted of PBMCs. This receptor was taken from a girl aged 2-10 years in good health and CMV-seropositive. The chain uses TRBV10-3 and TRBJ1-1, with no clear D. CDR3 nucleotides: TGTGCCATCAGCCCCGGAGCGAACACTGAAGCTTTCTTT. It specifies CAISPGANTEAFF.